This is a list of T cell receptor beta chains from one sample in a study of siplizumab effects on memory and regulatory T cells. Repertoires were generated with immunoSEQ multiplex PCR, while TCRdb's copy carries only in-frame clones and drops some. The table lists around 94,000 clones, 80% to 95% of them singletons. Sequences were obtained from CD4+ T cells sorted from blood. These receptors were taken from a human donor in good health. The CDR3 runs from the conserved cysteine through the conserved F or W. Fields, in order: D gene, clone size, V gene, J gene, CDR3 protein, CDR3 DNA. A D gene is named only where the DNA matches it firmly. Only part of the rows carry a size: once, few, many, or a class if the clone is expanded.

NA	NA	TRBV10-2	TRBJ2-3	CASSEMGELTDTQYF	TGCGCCAGCAGTGAGATGGGGGAGCTCACAGATACGCAGTATTTT
TRBD1	NA	TRBV6-4	TRBJ1-4	CASSPQGTEPNEKLFF	TGTGCCAGCAGCCCCCAGGGGACAGAGCCGAATGAAAAACTGTTTTTT
NA	few	TRBV2	TRBJ1-2	CATPPRTGTRNF	TGTGCCACCCCGCCCCGAACAGGGACACGAAACTTC
NA	NA	TRBV19	TRBJ1-1	CASSISVGSTEAFF	TGTGCCAGTAGTATATCCGTTGGTAGCACTGAAGCTTTCTTT
TRBD2	NA	TRBV28	TRBJ2-2	CASGDRGAGVSRAGELFF	TGTGCCAGCGGGGATCGGGGAGCGGGAGTTTCTAGGGCCGGGGAGCTGTTTTTT
TRBD1	NA	TRBV28	TRBJ1-2	CASSHQGADGYGYTF	TGTGCCAGCAGTCATCAGGGGGCCGACGGATATGGCTACACCTTC
NA	NA	TRBV5-1	TRBJ2-7	CASSLEQLYEQYF	TGCGCCAGCAGCTTGGAACAGCTCTACGAGCAGTACTTC
NA	NA	TRBV5-1	TRBJ2-5	CASSLGVAENVETQYF	TGCGCCAGCAGCCTCGGGGTAGCGGAAAACGTAGAGACCCAGTACTTC
TRBD2	NA	TRBV29-1	TRBJ2-7	CSVKGLAGGSEQYF	TGCAGCGTTAAGGGACTAGCGGGAGGGAGCGAGCAGTACTTC
NA	NA	TRBV10-2	TRBJ1-2	CASSDATGNYGYTF	TGCGCCAGCAGTGATGCTACAGGGAACTATGGCTACACCTTC
NA	NA	TRBV9	TRBJ2-2	CASSVAVNTGELFF	TGTGCCAGCAGCGTAGCGGTGAACACCGGGGAGCTGTTTTTT
NA	NA	TRBV6-5	TRBJ1-2	CASGRGAGESYTF	TGTGCCAGCGGGAGAGGGGCGGGAGAGAGCTACACCTTC
TRBD1	NA	TRBV27	TRBJ2-7	CASRRGQGANEQYF	TGTGCCAGCAGACGCGGACAGGGGGCGAATGAGCAGTACTTC
NA	NA	TRBV9	TRBJ2-3	CTQTSTDTQYF	TGTACACAGACTAGCACAGATACGCAGTATTTT
NA	NA	TRBV11-2	TRBJ2-7	CASSLEVRGRHYGQYF	TGTGCCAGCAGCTTAGAGGTTAGGGGCAGACACTACGGGCAGTACTTC
NA	NA	TRBV7-7	TRBJ1-1	CASSLEGPTEAFF	TGTGCCAGCAGCTTAGAAGGCCCCACTGAAGCTTTCTTT
NA	once	TRBV6-1	TRBJ2-5	CASSEYAAQETQYF	TGTGCCAGCAGTGAATATGCTGCACAAGAGACCCAGTACTTC
TRBD1	NA	TRBV6-6	TRBJ1-1	CASSYQGGRTEAFF	TGTGCCAGCAGTTACCAAGGGGGCAGGACTGAAGCTTTCTTT
NA	NA	TRBV11-2	TRBJ2-7	CASSKTRDNRNYEQYF	TGTGCCAGCAGCAAAACCCGGGACAACCGGAACTACGAGCAGTACTTC
NA	NA	TRBV2	TRBJ1-1	CASGSSPRMNTEAFF	TGTGCCAGCGGCTCAAGTCCACGCATGAACACTGAAGCTTTCTTT
NA	NA	TRBV6-6	TRBJ2-7	CASSYSDFSYEQYF	TGTGCCAGCAGTTACTCGGACTTTTCCTACGAGCAGTACTTC
NA	NA	TRBV29-1	TRBJ2-3	CSAEGIGPDTQYF	TGCAGCGCTGAGGGTATTGGGCCAGATACGCAGTATTTT
NA	NA	TRBV6-5	TRBJ2-2	CASSYSRLRSTGELFF	TGTGCCAGCAGTTACTCGAGGCTCCGGAGCACCGGGGAGCTGTTTTTT
NA	NA	TRBV12-5	TRBJ2-1	CASGSTALNEQFF	TGTGCTAGTGGCTCCACGGCCCTTAATGAGCAGTTCTTC
NA	NA	TRBV11-2	TRBJ2-2	CASSHPGGTGELFF	TGTGCCAGCAGCCATCCCGGTGGCACCGGGGAGCTGTTTTTT
TRBD1	NA	TRBV28	TRBJ2-7	CATIGQASYEQYF	TGTGCCACCATTGGACAGGCCTCCTACGAGCAGTACTTC
NA	once	TRBV5-4	TRBJ2-5	CASSLRGTETQYF	TGTGCCAGCAGCTTACGGGGGACAGAGACCCAGTACTTC
TRBD2	NA	TRBV29-1	TRBJ2-3	CSVEDSRGGRAFDTQYF	TGCAGCGTTGAAGATTCCCGCGGCGGGAGGGCCTTTGATACGCAGTATTTT
TRBD2	NA	TRBV19	TRBJ2-1	CASSVGTNNEQFF	TGTGCCAGTAGTGTCGGGACTAATAATGAGCAGTTCTTC
TRBD1	NA	TRBV19	TRBJ2-7	CASSYGTASYEQYF	TGTGCCAGTAGTTACGGGACAGCCTCCTACGAGCAGTACTTC
TRBD1	NA	TRBV18	TRBJ1-1	CASSPTGGFTEAFF	TGTGCCAGCTCACCAACAGGGGGCTTCACTGAAGCTTTCTTT
TRBD2	NA	TRBV7-6	TRBJ2-1	CASSLRTRRGNEQFF	TGTGCCAGCAGCTTAAGGACTAGGCGTGGCAATGAGCAGTTCTTC
NA	NA	TRBV29-1	TRBJ2-7	CSVVLGVYEQYF	TGCAGCGTTGTTCTGGGGGTTTACGAGCAGTACTTC
TRBD2	NA	TRBV20-1	TRBJ2-5	CSKLAGETQYF	TGCAGTAAACTAGCGGGAGAGACCCAGTACTTC
TRBD1	NA	TRBV6-5	TRBJ2-5	CASRTGAGETQYF	TGTGCCAGCAGGACAGGGGCGGGGGAGACCCAGTACTTC
NA	NA	TRBV29-1	TRBJ2-1	CSFEFYNEQFF	TGCAGCTTCGAGTTCTACAATGAGCAGTTCTTC
NA	NA	TRBV2	TRBJ2-5	CAGQGYQETQYF	TGTGCCGGCCAGGGTTACCAAGAGACCCAGTACTTC
TRBD1	NA	TRBV30	TRBJ1-6	CAWIRDSTNSPLHF	TGTGCCTGGATCCGGGACAGCACTAATTCACCCCTCCACTTT
NA	NA	TRBV28	TRBJ2-1	CASTNGASGDREPQFF	TGTGCCAGCACCAACGGGGCTAGCGGGGACAGGGAGCCCCAGTTCTTC
NA	NA	TRBV27	TRBJ1-1	CASSLPPTVRGAFF	TGTGCCAGCAGTTTACCCCCAACGGTGAGGGGAGCTTTCTTT
NA	once	TRBV5-1	TRBJ2-1	CASSTGGAYNEQFF	TGCGCCAGCAGCACAGGGGGGGCCTACAATGAGCAGTTCTTC
TRBD1	NA	TRBV7-8	TRBJ2-5	CASSLQDRGVKTQYF	TGTGCCAGCAGCTTACAGGACAGGGGTGTGAAGACCCAGTACTTC
NA	NA	TRBV18	TRBJ2-3	CASSPISPGATDTQYF	TGTGCCAGCTCACCTATTTCCCCGGGAGCAACAGATACGCAGTATTTT
TRBD2	NA	TRBV7-3	TRBJ2-1	CASSTGLAGGNEQFF	TGTGCCAGCAGCACGGGACTAGCGGGGGGCAATGAGCAGTTCTTC
NA	NA	TRBV30	TRBJ2-1	CAWSVLGRSGLEQFF	TGTGCCTGGAGTGTACTCGGTAGGTCAGGCCTAGAGCAGTTCTTC
NA	NA	TRBV18	TRBJ1-1	CASSTFGWWGAQKNTEAFF	TGTGCCAGCTCAACTTTCGGCTGGTGGGGGGCACAGAAGAACACTGAAGCTTTCTTT
NA	NA	TRBV5-8	TRBJ1-3	CASSFWGISGNTIYF	TGTGCCAGCAGCTTCTGGGGGATCTCTGGAAACACCATATATTTT